Below are 7 T cell receptor beta chains sequenced from a single sample in a study of regulatory T cells in long-lasting Graves disease. Time point indicated: newly diagnosed GD, antithyroid drugs for less than 3 months. PBMCs provided the RNA from which the TCR library was made. Construction of the TCR beta libraries employed iRepertoire HTBI primers in conjunction with Arm-PCR of CDR3 regions. MiXCR was run by TCRdb on the multiplex PCR reads, yielding one entry per CDR3 protein. The sample contains approximately 300,000 distinct CDR3 sequences, about 18% of which appear only once. The starting material was peripheral blood mononuclear cells (PBMCs), obtained at new diagnosis, from a patient treated with antithyroid drugs. The receptors stem from a female donor with Graves disease.

This clonotype was picked up many times. The chain recombines TRBV6-5 with TRBJ2-1; D might be TRBD1 (5 bases). The V end was cut by 2 bases, the J end by 6 bases, with 20 bases between. Looked up from germline, CDR1 is MNHEY and CDR2 is SVGAGI. This CDR3 has 17 amino acids. The CDR3 region has the DNA TGTGCCAGCAGTTACGACCAAGGGGATCTACCTCTCAATGAGCAGTTCTTC. Translated: CASSYDQGDLPLNEQFF.

The V and J genes are TRBV7-2 and TRBJ2-7; D uncertain. The CDR3 contains 13 residues. Germline CDR1 SGHTA, CDR2 FQGNSA. The V and J ends lost 5 bases and 3 bases respectively, with 11 bases between them. This CDR3 is CASSPDGDYEQYF. The CDR3, as DNA: TGTGCCAGCAGCCCGGACGGAGACTACGAGCAGTACTTC.

Regarding this clonotype: A read error may explain this, as a much larger clone is one base away. This sequence joins TRBV6-5 and TRBJ1-1; D is undetermined. CDR1 is MNHEY, CDR2 SVGAGI, per germline. Trimming shortened V by 0 bases and J by 7 bases, and 6 bases separated the two germline ends. The CDR3 length is 12 residues. CDR3 loop: CASSYSPVEAFF. The CDR3 region has the DNA TGTGCCAGCAGTTACTCCCCCGTTGAAGCTTTCTTT.

This clonotype was observed at least ten times. The J gene is TRBJ2-7, the V gene TRBV5-4, with a possible D match to TRBD1 (5 bases). V was clipped by 4 bases and J by 6 bases, with 20 bases between them. This CDR3 comprises 15 residues. The germline gives CDR1 SGHNT, CDR2 YYREEE (reference sequence). This CDR3 is CASSQGVLAIGEQYF. The CDR3 DNA is TGTGCCAGCAGCCAAGGGGTCCTGGCCATAGGCGAGCAGTACTTC.

In its sample, this clonotype was seen a few times. V and J are TRBV9 and TRBJ2-1; D remains ambiguous. This CDR3 has 11 amino acids. From germline, CDR1 is SGDLS and CDR2 YYNGEE. Trimming took off 3 bases at V and 7 bases at J, with 5 bases between the two ends. The CDR3 coding sequence is TGTGCCAGCAGCGGCCTTAATGAGCAGTTCTTC. Its translation: CASSGLNEQFF.

This clonotype has a count of ten or more. V gene TRBV5-1 combines with J gene TRBJ1-6, with 8 bases identical to TRBD1. CDR3 length: 18 residues. Looked up from germline, CDR1 is SGHRS and CDR2 is YFSETQ. V lost 4 bases, J lost 5 bases, and 14 bases stayed unmatched. This chain's CDR3 is CASSPRPGTGFNNSPLHF. The CDR3 region has the DNA TGCGCCAGCAGCCCCCGTCCCGGGACAGGTTTCAATAATTCACCCCTCCACTTT.

The CDR3 spells CASSETTGAQSYNEQFF. CDR3 sequence (DNA): TGTGCCAGCAGCGAGACTACAGGAGCCCAATCCTACAATGAGCAGTTCTTC. The chain combines TRBV12-3 or TRBV12-4 with TRBJ2-1, with D tentatively TRBD1 or TRBD2 (5 bases each). This CDR3 contains 17 residues. Trimming pared 6 bases from V and 1 base from J, leaving 19 bases between.